The entry below gives a single TCR beta chain sequence along with its context. The sample is drawn from a study of shared clonotypes between healthy human individuals. Produced via immunoSEQ multiplex PCR; TCRdb's table is partial and in-frame only. The sample consists of more than 550,000 clones, roughly 87% of them appearing once. Trimming took off 5 bases at V and 2 bases at J, with 13 bases between the two ends. The length of the CDR3 is 14 residues. Germline loops: CDR1 SGHAT, CDR2 FQNNGV. The rearrangement links TRBV11-2 to TRBJ2-7; perhaps TRBD1 as D (6 bases). Sequenced input: memory CD8+ T cells from PBMCs. Described subset: CD45RO+ cells pooled with CCR7-negative TemRA cells. The receptor was isolated from a man in his late teens or twenties in good health. Some clones in this sample may be carry-over from other donors' samples. The CDR3 DNA reads TGTGCCAGCAGCCTGGGGGCAGGGACCTACGAGCAGTACTTC. Residues: CASSLGAGTYEQYF. Using reference TRBV11-2 and TRBJ2-7 for the parts outside the CDR3, the full variable domain is EAGVAQSPRYKIIEKRQSVAFWCNPISGHATLYWYQQILGQGPKLLIQFQNNGVVDDSQLPKDRFSAERLKGVDSTLKIQPAKLEDSAVYLCASSLGAGTYEQYFGPGTRLTVT.